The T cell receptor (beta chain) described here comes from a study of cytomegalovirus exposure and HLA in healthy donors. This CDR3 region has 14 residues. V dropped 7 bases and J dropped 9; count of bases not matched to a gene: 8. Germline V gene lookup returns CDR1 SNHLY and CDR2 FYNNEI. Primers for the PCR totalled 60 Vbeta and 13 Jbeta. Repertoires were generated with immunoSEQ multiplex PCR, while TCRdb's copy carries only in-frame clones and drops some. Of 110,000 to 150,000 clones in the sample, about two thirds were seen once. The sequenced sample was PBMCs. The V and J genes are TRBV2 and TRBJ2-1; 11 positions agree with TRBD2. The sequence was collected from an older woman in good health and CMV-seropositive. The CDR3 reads CASTSSGRMSEQFF. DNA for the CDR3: TGTGCCAGCACGTCTAGCGGGAGGATGAGTGAGCAGTTCTTC.